The T cell receptor beta chain described here comes from a study of T cell responses to AZD1222 COVID-19 vaccine. Profiling relied on immunoSEQ multiplex PCR, and the TCRdb table lists in-frame clones only, not all of them. The data show about 210,000 clones, 94% seen once. From germline, CDR1 is SGHTA and CDR2 FQGNSA. The V end lost 5 bases, the J end lost 8 bases, and 18 bases lay between the germline ends. The length of the CDR3 is 14 residues. The sequence came from an adult who received the MenACWY meningococcal vaccine as a control. This chain uses TRBV7-2 with TRBJ1-2; D perhaps matches TRBD1 (6 bases). The material was peripheral blood, obtained 28 days after the second dose of the MenACWY control vaccine. In nucleotides, the CDR3 is TGTGCCAGCAGCCTGCCGGACAGCCCCCGGGGCTACACCTTC. Its translation is CASSLPDSPRGYTF. Variable domain in full (rest from reference TRBV7-2 and TRBJ1-2): GAGVSQSPSNKVTEKGKDVELRCDPISGHTALYWYRQSLGQGLEFLIYFQGNSAPDKSGLPSDRFSAERTGGSVSTLTIQRTQQEDSAVYLCASSLPDSPRGYTFGSGTRLTVV.